This TCR beta chain was sequenced for a study of cytomegalovirus exposure and HLA in healthy donors. Overall study results and limits: In a later analysis, V- and J-gene trimming of beta chains associated with a DCLRE1C missense variant, replicated independently. A later analysis reportedly identified an Asian-associated ancestry cluster as carrying fewer N-insertions than the approximately 710-donor mean.

For the donor in question, CMV serostatus went unrecorded. The V end lost 3 bases, the J end lost 0 bases, and 9 bases lay between the germline ends. CDR1 and CDR2 (germline): LNHDA, SQIVND (reference sequence). The CDR3 contains 14 residues. Primers for the PCR totalled 60 Vbeta and 13 Jbeta. The assay was immunoSEQ multiplex PCR, and TCRdb's table has in-frame clones only and misses some. This sample carries approximately 160,000 clones, 75% to 90% of them seen once, and the ten largest clones take about 2%. About this clone itself: Its antigen is not known.

The genes are TRBV19 and TRBJ2-7; D call uncertain. Sequencing was performed on PBMCs. This TCR was recovered from a human donor in good health. The CDR3 sequence is CASSITGASYEQYF. Here the CDR3 DNA reads TGTGCCAGTAGTATCACGGGTGCCTCCTACGAGCAGTACTTC. Variable domain in full (rest from reference TRBV19 and TRBJ2-7): DGGITQSPKYLFRKEGQNVTLSCEQNLNHDAMYWYRQDPGQGLRLIYYSQIVNDFQKGDIAEGYSVSREKKESFPLTVTSAQKNPTAFYLCASSITGASYEQYFGPGTRLTVT.